The 32 T cell receptor beta chains presented below share a single source sample, sequenced in a study of regulatory T cells in long-lasting Graves disease. Indicated time point: newly diagnosed GD, antithyroid drugs for less than 3 months. Making the TCR library involved RNA that had been extracted from PBMCs. Construction of the TCR beta libraries employed iRepertoire HTBI primers in conjunction with Arm-PCR of CDR3 regions. TCRdb called the multiplex PCR reads again in MiXCR, with one record for every CDR3 protein. The repertoire includes about 380,000 distinct CDR3 sequences, about 16% of them detected once, and 20% to 25% sits in the top ten. Sequences were derived from peripheral blood mononuclear cells (PBMCs), sampled at new diagnosis, from a patient treated with antithyroid drugs. The receptor source for this set is a female donor with Graves disease.

The chain combines TRBV19 with TRBJ2-2; D is uncertain. CDR1 LNHDA and CDR2 SQIVND come from the germline V gene (reference sequence). There are 12 residues in the CDR3. The V and J ends lost 4 bases and 5 bases respectively, with 5 bases between them. The DNA of the CDR3 is TGTGCCAGTAGTACCTTGACCGGGGAGCTGTTTTTT. Its protein is CASSTLTGELFF.

This clonotype came up many times. V usage is TRBV9 and J usage is TRBJ2-5, with D possibly matching TRBD2 (5 bases). The CDR3 spans 15 residues. Trimming left V 1 base short and J 5 bases short, with 15 bases between. In germline, CDR1 is SGDLS, CDR2 YYNGEE. In nucleotides, the CDR3 is TGTGCCAGCAGCGTAACACCGGTGGAGGTGGAGACCCAGTACTTC. Its translation is CASSVTPVEVETQYF.

This clonotype was seen repeatedly, ten times or more. This chain connects TRBV28 to TRBJ1-1; 9 bases align to TRBD1. Germline assignment: CDR1 MDHEN and CDR2 SYDVKM. There are 16 residues in the CDR3. V shed 7 bases, J shed 5 bases, and the junction held 14 bases outside the gene matches. CDR3 nucleotides: TGTGCCAGCACCCTACTCCCGGGACAGGGAGGGACTGAAGCTTTCTTT. The encoded protein is CASTLLPGQGGTEAFF. The full variable domain, its missing parts supplied by reference TRBV28 and TRBJ1-1, is DVKVTQSSRYLVKRTGEKVFLECVQDMDHENMFWYRQDPGLGLRLIYFSYDVKMKEKGDIPEGYSVSREKKERFSLILESASTNQTSMYLCASTLLPGQGGTEAFFGQGTRLTVV.

This clonotype has ten or more counts. V gene TRBV12-3 or TRBV12-4 combines with J gene TRBJ2-3, with TRBD2 matching 10 bases. The CDR3 extends over 15 amino acids. V was pared by 1 base and J by 6 bases, with 4 bases of the junction left unmatched. CDR3 coding DNA: TGTGCCAGCAGTTTAGTCTTGGGACTAGCGGATACGCAGTATTTT. Protein: CASSLVLGLADTQYF.

This clonotype was seen ten or more times. The chain carries TRBV28 and TRBJ1-2; D is possibly TRBD1 (5 bases). Trimming took off 8 bases at V and 8 bases at J, with 18 bases between the two ends. Germline lookup yields CDR1 MDHEN and CDR2 SYDVKM. The CDR3 has 13 residues. Here the CDR3 DNA reads TGTGCCAGCTTGGAGGGACTGGGGGGGGGCTACACCTTC. Its protein is CASLEGLGGGYTF.

This clonotype was observed many times. The chain carries TRBV29-1 and TRBJ2-2, with 8 bases aligning to TRBD1. Trimming at V came to 5 bases and at J to 1 base, leaving 6 bases not matched to a gene. The CDR3 sequence is 15 residues long. Germline values: CDR1 SQVTM, CDR2 ANQGSEA. CDR3 in DNA: TGCAGCGTTTTGACGGGACAGGAGAACACCGGGGAGCTGTTTTTT. Protein product: CSVLTGQENTGELFF.

This clonotype has at least ten counts. V and J are TRBV20-1 and TRBJ1-2; TRBD1 is a possible D gene (5 bases). The CDR3 covers 14 residues. Trimming stripped 5 bases from V and 3 bases from J, with 16 bases between. CDR1 DFQATT and CDR2 SNEGSKA come from the germline V gene (reference sequence). The CDR3 region has the DNA TGCAGTGCTGGGGAGGAGCGGGGGGACTATGGCTACACCTTC. Protein: CSAGEERGDYGYTF.

This clonotype was observed at least ten times. V usage is TRBV7-6 and J usage is TRBJ2-7; the match to TRBD2 covers 11 bases. The trim removed 1 base at V and 6 bases at J, leaving 5 bases unmatched. The CDR3 is made up of 15 amino acids. The V gene's germline CDR1 is SGHVS and CDR2 FNYEAQ. The CDR3 sequence is CASSLGTSGSREQYF. Here the CDR3 DNA reads TGTGCCAGCAGCTTAGGTACTAGCGGGAGCCGCGAGCAGTACTTC.

The chain joins TRBV7-9 to TRBJ2-7; 10 positions agree with TRBD2. This CDR3 region has 16 residues. V dropped 5 bases and J dropped 1; count of bases not matched to a gene: 8. Germline CDR1 is SEHNR and CDR2 is FQNEAQ (reference sequence). Written as DNA, the CDR3 is TGTGCCAGCAGCCCTACTAGCGGGAAGGGGTCCTACGAGCAGTACTTC. This translates into CASSPTSGKGSYEQYF.

This clonotype has at least ten counts. This chain uses TRBV3-1 with TRBJ2-5; D unresolved. The CDR3 covers 14 residues. The germline V gene encodes CDR1 LGHDT and CDR2 YNNKEL (reference sequence). V gave up 0 bases and J gave up 5 bases, with 10 bases separating them. CDR3: CASSQDLTTETQYF. DNA for the CDR3: TGTGCCAGCAGCCAAGATCTTACAACTGAGACCCAGTACTTC.

This chain links TRBV6-2 or TRBV6-3 with TRBJ1-1; D call uncertain. The V gene lost 5 bases and the J gene lost 0 bases, with 16 bases spanning the gap. The CDR3 extends over 16 amino acids. Per the germline V gene, CDR1 is MNHEY and CDR2 is SVGEGT. CDR3: CASSDRAEIMNTEAFF. The DNA for the CDR3 is TGTGCCAGCAGTGATCGGGCGGAGATAATGAACACTGAAGCTTTCTTT.

This clonotype was seen repeatedly, ten times or more. CDR3 in DNA: TGTGCCAGCTCAAGGACACCCGCCTACGAGCAGTACTTC. Protein sequence: CASSRTPAYEQYF. The chain joins TRBV3-1 to TRBJ2-7; possibly TRBD1 for D (5 bases). Per germline, CDR1 LGHDT and CDR2 YNNKEL (reference sequence). This CDR3 is 13 amino acids long. Trimming took 8 bases from V and 2 from J, leaving 13 bases between them.

This clonotype was seen at least ten times. V usage is TRBV12-3 or TRBV12-4 and J usage is TRBJ2-6; either TRBD1 or TRBD2 may supply D (6 bases each). CDR3 size: 14 residues. Trimming shortened V by 5 bases and J by 9 bases, and 14 bases separated the two germline ends. The chain's CDR3 is CASSPRGGHNVLTF. DNA of the CDR3: TGTGCCAGCAGTCCCCGTGGGGGGCACAACGTCCTGACTTTC.

This clonotype was detected many times. The chain carries TRBV28 and TRBJ1-6; maybe TRBD1 (5 bases). The V end was cut by 5 bases, the J end by 6 bases, with 11 bases between. The CDR3 has 14 residues. Per the germline V gene, CDR1 is MDHEN and CDR2 is SYDVKM. This CDR3 reads CASSPGRSNSPLHF. DNA of the CDR3: TGTGCCAGCAGTCCGGGACGTAGTAATTCACCCCTCCACTTT.

This clonotype was detected ten times or more. The rearrangement joins TRBV27 to TRBJ1-5; 8 nucleotides match TRBD1. The CDR3 extends over 16 amino acids. J was trimmed by 2 bases and V by 1 base; bases with no gene match: 4. Germline V lookup: CDR1 MNHEY, CDR2 SMNVEV (reference sequence). CDR3 nucleotide sequence: TGTGCCAGCAGTTTATTAGGACAGGGAGGCAATCAGCCCCAGCATTTT. Encoded protein: CASSLLGQGGNQPQHF.

This chain links TRBV20-1 with TRBJ2-5; D may be TRBD2 (6 bases). The CDR3 spans 13 residues. Trimming left V 6 bases short and J 1 base short, with 12 bases between. CDR1 and CDR2 (germline): DFQATT, SNEGSKA (reference sequence). The CDR3 coding sequence is TGCAGTGCCCCGGGACTTTTCCAAGAGACCCAGTACTTC. Amino acids: CSAPGLFQETQYF.

This clonotype was counted at least ten times. This chain uses TRBV27 with TRBJ2-3, with D possibly being TRBD1 or TRBD2 (5 bases each). The CDR3 covers 13 residues. Germline CDR1 and CDR2: MNHEY and SMNVEV (reference sequence). Deletions cut 6 bases from V and 3 bases from J, with 10 bases between. The CDR3 DNA reads as TGTGCCAGCAGAGCCGAGGGGACAGATACGCAGTATTTT. Translating gives CASRAEGTDTQYF.

V usage is TRBV11-2 and J usage is TRBJ2-5, with 8 bases that match TRBD1. Unmatched junction bases numbered 13, after V lost 8 bases and J lost 2 bases. CDR3 size: 16 residues. Germline V gene sequence: CDR1 SGHAT, CDR2 FQNNGV. The CDR3 spells CASSSKRGDRQETQYF. The CDR3 DNA reads as TGTGCCAGCTCTAGTAAGAGGGGGGACAGGCAAGAGACCCAGTACTTC.

This clonotype was counted many times. The CDR3 spells CASSTGGYNEQFF. The CDR3 DNA reads as TGTGCCAGCAGTACCGGGGGTTACAATGAGCAGTTCTTC. The V gene is TRBV28, the J gene TRBJ2-1, with D maybe TRBD2 (6 bases). The CDR3 totals 13 residues. Trimming took off 5 bases at V and 4 bases at J, with 9 bases between the two ends. Germline CDR1 reads MDHEN; CDR2 reads SYDVKM.

This clonotype was recorded a few times. The chain combines TRBV29-1 with TRBJ2-7, with 11 positions matching TRBD2. V lost 4 bases, J lost 4 bases, and 12 bases stayed unmatched. This CDR3 region has 16 residues. The germline V gene encodes CDR1 SQVTM and CDR2 ANQGSEA. The CDR3 sequence: CSVVGGTSGSFYEQYF. The CDR3 DNA sequence: TGCAGCGTTGTAGGGGGTACTAGCGGGAGTTTTTACGAGCAGTACTTC.

For this clonotype: Possible read error: a much larger clone is one base away. The CDR3 DNA sequence: TGTGCCACCAGTGATCTAGCGGGAGCTCAACCTACGGAGACCCAGTACTTC. It specifies CATSDLAGAQPTETQYF. The chain has TRBV24-1 and TRBJ2-5; 10 nucleotides align to TRBD2. With V trimmed by 3 bases and J by 5 bases, 11 bases remained unmatched. Germline CDR1 and CDR2: KGHDR and SFDVKD. The CDR3 spans 17 residues.

The rearrangement uses TRBV10-2 and TRBJ2-5; D is perhaps TRBD1 or TRBD2 (5 bases each). Per germline, CDR1 WSHSY and CDR2 SAAADI. CDR3 length: 12 amino acids. V was clipped by 10 bases and J by 1 base, with 10 bases between them. CDR3 bases: TGCGCCACCGGGGACCTCCAAGAGACCCAGTACTTC. As protein: CATGDLQETQYF.

This chain joins TRBV6-1 and TRBJ2-3; D is unresolved. The V gene's germline CDR1 is MNHNS and CDR2 SASEGT. The CDR3 spans 12 residues. Between the trimmed V and J ends, which lost 6 bases and 4 bases, there was a span of 8 bases. The CDR3: CASSNLADTQYF. CDR3 nucleotide sequence: TGTGCCAGCAGCAATTTAGCAGATACGCAGTATTTT.

This clonotype was observed many times. The chain has TRBV27 and TRBJ1-1; 9 bases line up with TRBD1. The V gene end was trimmed by 4 bases and the J gene end by 1 base; junction bases not matched to a gene: 7. The CDR3 totals 16 residues. In germline, CDR1 is MNHEY, CDR2 SMNVEV (reference sequence). The chain's CDR3 is CASSSDRGLENTEAFF. CDR3 coding DNA: TGTGCCAGCAGTTCCGACAGGGGGTTGGAGAACACTGAAGCTTTCTTT.

This clonotype was detected many times. V usage is TRBV12-3 or TRBV12-4 and J usage is TRBJ2-1, with 7 nucleotides matching TRBD2. J lost 0 bases, V lost 3 bases, and 11 bases had no gene match. This CDR3 spans 18 amino acids. The CDR3 protein is CASSLAGGSIASYNEQFF. The CDR3 nucleotides read TGTGCCAGCAGTTTGGCGGGCGGGAGTATAGCCTCCTACAATGAGCAGTTCTTC.

The table lists this clonotype with many counts. The J gene is TRBJ2-4, the V gene TRBV5-1, with 9 bases lining up with TRBD2. V lost 4 bases and J lost 2; bases outside the gene matches: 7. Germline V lookup: CDR1 SGHRS, CDR2 YFSETQ. CDR3 length: 16 residues. This CDR3 reads CASSRGGDVSKNIQYF. The CDR3 DNA reads TGCGCCAGCAGCCGCGGGGGGGATGTCTCCAAAAACATTCAGTACTTC.

V is TRBV7-2 and J is TRBJ2-2, with 9 bases fitting TRBD1. Germline-derived CDR1 and CDR2 are SGHTA and FQGNSA. Trimming took 0 bases from V and 6 from J; bases not matched to a gene: 8. This CDR3 is built from 17 residues. CDR3 bases: TGTGCCAGCAGCTTAGCGCTCGGGACAGGGCTCTCCGGGGAGCTGTTTTTT. Translation: CASSLALGTGLSGELFF.

This clonotype was found many times. The V gene is TRBV13, the J gene TRBJ2-7, with D possibly being TRBD1 (6 bases). Germline V gene data show CDR1 as PRHDT and CDR2 as FYEKMQ (reference sequence). Trimming shortened V by 2 bases and J by 5 bases, and 22 bases separated the two germline ends. The length of the CDR3 is 17 residues. In DNA form, the CDR3 reads TGTGCCAGCAGCTTACCCTCGAGCCAGGGGATAGGCGACGAGCAGTACTTC. Encoded protein: CASSLPSSQGIGDEQYF. The whole variable domain, filled in from reference TRBV13 and TRBJ2-7, reads AAGVIQSPRHLIKEKRETATLKCYPIPRHDTVYWYQQGPGQDPQFLISFYEKMQSDKGSIPDRFSAQQFSDYHSELNMSSLELGDSALYFCASSLPSSQGIGDEQYFGPGTRLTVT.

At least ten counts were recorded for this clonotype. The chain carries TRBV5-1 and TRBJ1-4; D possibly corresponds to TRBD1 (5 bases). CDR1 and CDR2 from the germline V gene are SGHRS and YFSETQ. This CDR3 is built from 14 residues. V shed 2 bases and J shed 7 bases, with 12 bases lying between them. CDR3 sequence: CASSLSHRSEKLFF. CDR3 DNA: TGCGCCAGCAGCTTATCCCACAGGAGTGAAAAACTGTTTTTT.

This clonotype was recorded many times. CDR3: CASKRGGLGTEAFF. The CDR3 nucleotides read TGTGCCAGCAAACGAGGGGGTCTCGGCACTGAAGCTTTCTTT. The chain uses TRBV7-2 and TRBJ1-1, with a weak D call TRBD1 (6 bases). Germline CDR1 and CDR2: SGHTA and FQGNSA. This CDR3 has 14 amino acids. V dropped 7 bases and J dropped 4 bases, with 16 bases sitting between them.

The table lists this clonotype with many counts. The chain links TRBV6-1 to TRBJ2-5; a possible D gene is TRBD2 (7 bases). CDR3 length equals 15 residues. Germline-derived CDR1 and CDR2 are MNHNS and SASEGT. V was trimmed by 5 bases and J by 4 bases, leaving 17 bases between them. In nucleotides, the CDR3 is TGTGCCAGCAGTCCCGGGGAGGGGGATGGAGAGACCCAGTACTTC. Translation: CASSPGEGDGETQYF.

This clonotype turned up a few times. This sequence joins TRBV9 and TRBJ1-2; 7 bases map to TRBD1. V shed 4 bases and J 6 bases; nucleotides not matched to a gene: 9. Germline V gene lookup returns CDR1 SGDLS and CDR2 YYNGEE. The CDR3 extends over 14 amino acids. The CDR3 sequence: CASSPTGVSDGYTF. CDR3 bases: TGTGCCAGCAGCCCTACAGGGGTTTCCGATGGCTACACCTTC.